One sample yielded the 27 T cell receptor beta chains listed below, sequenced in a study of T cells in Graves' hyperthyroidism and ophthalmopathy. Amplified TCR beta CDR3 regions derived from RNA transcripts. Primed by the HTBI set, a first-round RT-PCR was run on the TCR CDR3. TCRdb re-called the multiplex PCR reads with MiXCR, one entry per CDR3 protein. The table includes hundreds of thousands of distinct CDR3 sequences, roughly 46% detected once. Sequencing used peripheral blood or thyroid tissue (not recorded which). These receptors all stem from a woman between 18 and 30 years old with Graves' hyperthyroidism.

The chain joins TRBV2 to TRBJ1-2, with unresolved D. The germline V and J ends were trimmed by 4 bases and 12 bases, with 3 bases remaining between them. Germline V gene lookup returns CDR1 SNHLY and CDR2 FYNNEI. CDR3 length equals 8 residues. For the CDR3, the DNA is TGTGCCAGCAGTGGAGACACCTTC. This translates into CASSGDTF.

The table lists this clonotype with many counts. The rearrangement joins TRBV10-2 to TRBJ1-1; 7 positions match TRBD1. The V gene end was trimmed by 8 bases and the J gene end by 4 bases; junction bases not matched to a gene: 10. The CDR3 is 14 residues long. Germline assignment: CDR1 WSHSY and CDR2 SAAADI. CDR3 amino acids: CASDEVQGGTEAFF. CDR3 in DNA: TGCGCCAGCGATGAAGTCCAGGGGGGCACTGAAGCTTTCTTT.

This chain uses TRBV9 with TRBJ1-3; D is uncertain. Trimming cost V 4 bases and J 0 bases, with 8 bases left between them. The CDR3 totals 14 residues. Germline-derived CDR1 and CDR2 are SGDLS and YYNGEE. CDR3 sequence reads: CASSFRSSGNTIYF. The DNA of the CDR3 is TGTGCCAGCAGCTTTCGTAGCTCTGGAAACACCATATATTTT.

This clonotype was recorded at least ten times. The CDR3 loop is CASSLRTGDEQYF. For the CDR3, the DNA is TGTGCCAGCAGCTTACGAACAGGGGACGAGCAGTACTTC. The chain uses TRBV7-8 and TRBJ2-7, with 7 nucleotides matching TRBD1. The ends lost 2 bases at V and 5 bases at J; junction bases unmatched: 3. CDR3 size: 13 residues. Germline-derived CDR1 and CDR2 are SGHVS and FQNEAQ.

The rearrangement links TRBV7-3 to TRBJ2-5; 9 bases are shared with TRBD2. There are 15 residues in the CDR3. The V and J ends lost 6 bases and 3 bases, in that order; junction bases with no gene match: 8. CDR1 and CDR2 from the germline V gene are SGHTA and FQGTGA. CDR3 in amino acids: CASSSHSGREETQYF. CDR3 in DNA: TGTGCCAGCAGTTCACATAGCGGGAGAGAAGAGACCCAGTACTTC. The complete variable domain, with remaining parts taken from reference TRBV7-3 and TRBJ2-5, reads GAGVSQTPSNKVTEKGKYVELRCDPISGHTALYWYRQSLGQGPEFLIYFQGTGAADDSGLPNDRFFAVRPEGSVSTLKIQRTERGDSAVYLCASSSHSGREETQYFGPGTRLLVL.

The rearrangement links TRBV7-3 to TRBJ2-2, with TRBD2 matching 11 bases. Germline assignment: CDR1 SGHTA and CDR2 FQGTGA. V was clipped by 3 bases and J by 5 bases; unmatched bases: 8. The CDR3 runs 17 residues. CDR3 protein: CASSLVAGTSGTGELFF. The CDR3 coding sequence is TGTGCCAGCAGCTTGGTCGCCGGGACTAGCGGAACCGGGGAGCTGTTTTTT.

The chain joins TRBV7-2 to TRBJ2-5, with 7 bases identical to TRBD1. Germline CDR1 and CDR2: SGHTA and FQGNSA. The ends lost 6 bases at V and 9 bases at J; junction bases unmatched: 13. This CDR3 comprises 14 residues. CDR3 sequence (DNA): TGTGCCAGCAGTTTGACAGGGCCAAATCAGCCCCAGTACTTC. It specifies CASSLTGPNQPQYF.

This clonotype showed up many times. The chain employs TRBV7-8 and TRBJ2-7; D is unclear. Germline assignment: CDR1 SGHVS and CDR2 FQNEAQ. The CDR3 has 14 amino acids. V lost 5 bases and J 3 bases, leaving 14 bases between the germline ends. This chain's CDR3 is CASSNLQGSYEQYF. The CDR3 region has the DNA TGTGCCAGCAGCAACCTTCAAGGCAGCTACGAGCAGTACTTC.

The chain is built from TRBV25-1 and TRBJ1-6, with unresolved D. The V gene lost 5 bases and the J gene lost 9 bases, with 14 bases spanning the gap. This CDR3 comprises 14 residues. The germline CDR1 and CDR2 sequences are MGHDK and SYGVNS. The CDR3 DNA reads as TGTGCCAGCAGTTCCCGTCAGAACAGTTCACCCCTCCACTTT. Its protein product is CASSSRQNSSPLHF.

Only a few counts were recorded for this clonotype. The V gene is TRBV6-5, the J gene TRBJ1-2; D unresolved. Trimming removed 6 bases from V and 4 bases from J, with 9 bases in between. CDR3 length: 12 residues. CDR1 is MNHEY and CDR2 is SVGAGI in the germline V gene. The CDR3 DNA follows: TGTGCCAGCAGCCCCCCGGGCTATGGCTACACCTTC. Translated: CASSPPGYGYTF.

Regarding this clonotype: A much larger clone sits a single nucleotide away, making a read error possible. The rearrangement links TRBV10-3 to TRBJ2-7; 7 nucleotides agree with TRBD1. Germline V gene data show CDR1 as ENHRY and CDR2 as SYGVKD. Germline trimming cut 4 bases from V and 4 bases from J; bases unmatched to any gene: 7. The CDR3 consists of 14 residues. The CDR3 protein is CAISVGGGGYEQYF. The CDR3 region has the DNA TGTGCCATCAGTGTAGGGGGCGGCGGGTACGAGCAGTACTTC.

This clonotype was observed many times. V usage is TRBV19 and J usage is TRBJ1-1; D uncertain. The germline CDR1 and CDR2 sequences are LNHDA and SQIVND (reference sequence). This CDR3 is built from 12 residues. The germline V and J ends were trimmed by 1 base and 8 bases, with 8 bases remaining between them. The CDR3 here is CASSIGRAEAFF. CDR3 coding DNA: TGTGCCAGTAGTATAGGCCGGGCCGAAGCTTTCTTT.

The CDR3 loop is CSAKSGQFYEQYF. CDR3 DNA: TGCAGTGCCAAATCGGGACAGTTCTACGAGCAGTACTTC. This chain links TRBV20-1 with TRBJ2-7; 7 positions agree with TRBD1. The CDR3 length is 13 residues. V trimming: 6 bases; J trimming: 3 bases; junction bases outside the gene matches: 8. Germline assignment: CDR1 DFQATT and CDR2 SNEGSKA (reference sequence).

The chain employs TRBV24-1 and TRBJ2-2; TRBD1 matches at 8 bases. The CDR3 has 18 amino acids. Germline V gives CDR1 KGHDR, CDR2 SFDVKD. V trimming: 1 base; J trimming: 2 bases; junction bases outside the gene matches: 8. CDR3 coding DNA: TGTGCCACCAGTGATTTAGGCCAGGGGGCGCGTAACACCGGGGAGCTGTTTTTT. Encoded protein: CATSDLGQGARNTGELFF.

This clonotype counts as large. CDR3 nucleotide sequence: TGTGCCAGCAGCTTAACTGGGGCCAACGTCCTGACTTTC. Translating gives CASSLTGANVLTF. J is TRBJ2-6 and V is TRBV7-8; D not resolved. V was clipped by 2 bases and J by 2 bases, with 1 base between them. CDR3 size: 13 residues. Germline assignment: CDR1 SGHVS and CDR2 FQNEAQ.

This clonotype has just one count. It may be a read error: a sequence one base away is much more abundant. This chain uses TRBV6-5 with TRBJ1-6; D possibly corresponds to TRBD1 (5 bases). The CDR3 is made up of 14 amino acids. Germline V lookup: CDR1 MNHEY, CDR2 SVGAGI. CDR3 nucleotides: TGTGCCAGCAGTTACGCAGGGTCCAATTCACCCCCCCACTTT. Translated: CASSYAGSNSPPHF.

CDR3 protein: CAISQLREQYF. The CDR3 DNA sequence: TGTGCCATCAGTCAATTGCGCGAGCAGTACTTC. The J gene is TRBJ2-7, the V gene TRBV10-3, with no clear D. The CDR3 has 11 residues. Trimming shortened V by 5 bases and J by 6 bases, and 8 bases separated the two germline ends. Germline values: CDR1 ENHRY, CDR2 SYGVKD.

This clonotype was counted a few times. The chain recombines TRBV7-8 with TRBJ2-3; no firm D call. The CDR3 is made up of 11 amino acids. V gave up 5 bases and J gave up 6 bases, with 6 bases separating them. Germline-derived CDR1 and CDR2 are SGHVS and FQNEAQ. The CDR3 here is CASSTRDTQYF. CDR3 bases: TGTGCCAGCAGCACACGGGATACGCAGTATTTT.

The chain is built from TRBV11-2 and TRBJ2-7, with D possibly matching TRBD2 (6 bases). Germline loops: CDR1 SGHAT, CDR2 FQNNGV. The CDR3 has 14 amino acids. Trimming shortened V by 6 bases and J by 4 bases, and 16 bases separated the two germline ends. The CDR3 sequence is CASSYSEGTYEQYF. The CDR3, as DNA: TGTGCCAGCAGTTACTCGGAGGGTACGTACGAGCAGTACTTC.

J is TRBJ1-2 and V is TRBV7-9; perhaps TRBD1 as D (6 bases). This CDR3 region has 16 residues. CDR1 is SEHNR, CDR2 FQNEAQ, per germline (reference sequence). V was pared by 2 bases and J by 5 bases, with 18 bases between. CDR3 sequence (DNA): TGTGCCAGCAGCTTACCTCCCTCGGGGGCGAGGTATGGCTACACCTTC. This codes for CASSLPPSGARYGYTF.

In this sample, this clonotype turned up once. J is TRBJ2-2 and V is TRBV7-9; D remains ambiguous. V dropped 0 bases and J dropped 7 bases, with 21 bases sitting between them. This CDR3 is 18 amino acids long. Germline-derived CDR1 and CDR2 are SEHNR and FQNEAQ (reference sequence). This CDR3 reads CASSLAKSVRDSNGELFF. CDR3 DNA: TGTGCCAGCAGCTTAGCAAAGTCAGTCCGAGACTCCAACGGGGAGCTGTTTTTT.

On this clonotype: A single base separates this from a much larger clone, so it may be a read error. This chain joins TRBV24-1 and TRBJ2-7, with D perhaps TRBD2 (5 bases). CDR3 length: 13 amino acids. CDR1 and CDR2 from the germline V gene are KGHDR and SFDVKD. For the CDR3, the DNA is TGTGCCACCAGAGATTCAAACCGCGGGGAGCAGTACTTC. Amino acid sequence: CATRDSNRGEQYF.

V and J are TRBV24-1 and TRBJ2-7; 13 positions agree with TRBD2. The germline CDR1 and CDR2 sequences are KGHDR and SFDVKD. With V trimmed by 10 bases and J by 6 bases, 2 bases remained unmatched. The CDR3 is made up of 12 amino acids. CDR3 protein: CATGTSGTEQYF. The CDR3 nucleotides are TGTGCCACGGGGACTAGCGGGACCGAGCAGTACTTC.

In its sample, this clonotype was seen many times. An end of the junction differs from the germline gene, which may be a read error. V is TRBV7-7 and J is TRBJ1-2; D remains unclear. CDR1 is SSHAT and CDR2 is FNYEAQ in the germline V gene (reference sequence). The CDR3 runs 15 residues. The DNA for the CDR3 is TGTGCTAGCAGCTTAGCCTTTACTGATAACTATGGCTACACCTTC. This codes for CASSLAFTDNYGYTF.

V and J are TRBV2 and TRBJ1-4; 9 bases agree with TRBD1. The germline CDR1 and CDR2 sequences are SNHLY and FYNNEI. The CDR3 covers 14 residues. J lost 8 bases, V lost 4 bases, and 5 bases had no gene match. Here the CDR3 DNA reads TGTGCCAGCAGTGGACAGGGGGGAAAGGAAAAACTGTTTTTT. Translating it yields CASSGQGGKEKLFF.

In nucleotides, the CDR3 is TGCGCCAGCAGCTTAGACCCTACCGAGCAGTTCTTC. This gives the protein CASSLDPTEQFF. The chain recombines TRBV5-1 with TRBJ2-7; D not resolved. The J call may be incorrect, as the DNA end agrees better with TRBJ2-1. Germline V gives CDR1 SGHRS, CDR2 YFSETQ. This CDR3 is built from 12 residues.

V gene TRBV20-1 combines with J gene TRBJ2-7; 7 bases align to TRBD1. The CDR3 sequence is 16 residues long. Trimming took 1 base from V and 0 from J; bases not matched to a gene: 9. Germline lookup yields CDR1 DFQATT and CDR2 SNEGSKA (reference sequence). CDR3 sequence: CSARVTGDHFSYEQYF. In nucleotides, the CDR3 is TGCAGTGCTAGAGTCACAGGGGACCACTTCTCCTACGAGCAGTACTTC.